The present T cell receptor beta chain was sequenced within a study of blood T cell repertoires in COVID-19. Study-wide background: Donors in the United States, Italy and Spain gave samples during acute or convalescent COVID-19.

In germline, CDR1 is LNHDA, CDR2 SQIVND (reference sequence). The CDR3 covers 15 residues. V was trimmed by 3 bases and J by 4 bases, leaving 13 bases between them. Method: immunoSEQ multiplex PCR; TCRdb's copy keeps in-frame clones and lacks some. The table has some 250,000 clones, approximately 84% seen once. In Cohort 3, a recovered donor had either two negative PCRs, clearance, or symptom resolution. This chain connects TRBV19 to TRBJ2-1, with D possibly being TRBD2 (6 bases). Sequences were obtained from PBMCs or T cells enriched from blood (not recorded which). This receptor was taken from a man younger than 30 who had recovered from COVID-19. This CDR3 is CASSIYGSVYNEQFF. CDR3 sequence (DNA): TGTGCCAGTAGTATCTACGGGAGCGTGTACAATGAGCAGTTCTTC.